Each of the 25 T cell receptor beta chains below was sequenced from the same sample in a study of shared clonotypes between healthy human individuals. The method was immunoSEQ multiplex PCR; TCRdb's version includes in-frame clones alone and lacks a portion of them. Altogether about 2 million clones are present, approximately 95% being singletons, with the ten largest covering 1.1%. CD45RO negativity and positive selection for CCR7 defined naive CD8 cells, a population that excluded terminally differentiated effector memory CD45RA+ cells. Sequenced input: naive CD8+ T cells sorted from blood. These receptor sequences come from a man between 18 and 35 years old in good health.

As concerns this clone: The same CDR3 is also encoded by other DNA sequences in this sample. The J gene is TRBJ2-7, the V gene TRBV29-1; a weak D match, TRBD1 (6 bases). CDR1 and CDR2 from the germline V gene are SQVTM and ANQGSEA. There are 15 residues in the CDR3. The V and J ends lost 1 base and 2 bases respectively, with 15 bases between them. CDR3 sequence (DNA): TGCAGCGTTGAAGCACCGGGACAAGGCCCCTACGAGCAGTACTTC. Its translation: CSVEAPGQGPYEQYF.

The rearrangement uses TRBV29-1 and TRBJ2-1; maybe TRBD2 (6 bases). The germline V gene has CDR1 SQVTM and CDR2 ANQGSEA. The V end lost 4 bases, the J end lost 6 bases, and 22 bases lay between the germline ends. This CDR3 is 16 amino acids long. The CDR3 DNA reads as TGCAGCGTTGGGGGGACTGAGGGGCTTTGGGCCAATGAGCAGTTCTTC. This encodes CSVGGTEGLWANEQFF.

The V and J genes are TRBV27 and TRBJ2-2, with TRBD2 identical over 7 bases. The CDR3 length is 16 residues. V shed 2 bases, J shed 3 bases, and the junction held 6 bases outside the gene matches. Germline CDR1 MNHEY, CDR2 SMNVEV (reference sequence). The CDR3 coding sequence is TGTGCCAGCAGTTTACGGGCTAGCGGTTACACCGGGGAGCTGTTTTTT. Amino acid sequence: CASSLRASGYTGELFF.

The DNA of the CDR3 is TGTGCCAGAAGCTTGGATGATGGACAGGACTACACCTTC. It yields the protein CARSLDDGQDYTF. The chain uses TRBV7-5 and TRBJ1-2; the table's D call TRBD1 went unverified against the DNA. TRBV7-5 is a pseudogene segment. CDR3 length: 13 residues.

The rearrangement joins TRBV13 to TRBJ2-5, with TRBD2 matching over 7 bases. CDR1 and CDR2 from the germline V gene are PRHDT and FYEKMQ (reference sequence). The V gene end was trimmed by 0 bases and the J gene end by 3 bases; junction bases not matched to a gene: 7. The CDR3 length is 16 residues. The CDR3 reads CASSLGLRLAEETQYF. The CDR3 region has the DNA TGTGCCAGCAGCTTAGGCCTGAGGCTAGCGGAAGAGACCCAGTACTTC.

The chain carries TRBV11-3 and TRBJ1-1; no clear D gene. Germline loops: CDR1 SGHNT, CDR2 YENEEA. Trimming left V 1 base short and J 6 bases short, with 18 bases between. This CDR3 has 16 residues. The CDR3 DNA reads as TGTGCCAGCAGCTTAGGGAGGGTTGGGGATCCTTCTGAAGCTTTCTTT. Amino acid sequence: CASSLGRVGDPSEAFF.

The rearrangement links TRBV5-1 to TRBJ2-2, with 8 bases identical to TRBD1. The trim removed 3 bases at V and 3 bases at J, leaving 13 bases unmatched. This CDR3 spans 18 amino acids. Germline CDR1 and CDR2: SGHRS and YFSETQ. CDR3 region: CASSSPQDRGPYTGELFF. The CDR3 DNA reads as TGCGCCAGCAGCTCCCCTCAAGACAGGGGTCCCTACACCGGGGAGCTGTTTTTT.

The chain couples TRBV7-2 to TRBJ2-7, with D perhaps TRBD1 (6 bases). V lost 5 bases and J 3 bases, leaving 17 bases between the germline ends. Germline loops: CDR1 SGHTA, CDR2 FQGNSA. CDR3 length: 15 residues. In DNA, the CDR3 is TGTGCCAGCAGCACTCCCAGGGGATGGGGCTACGAGCAGTACTTC. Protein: CASSTPRGWGYEQYF. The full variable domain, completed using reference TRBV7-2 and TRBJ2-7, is GAGVSQSPSNKVTEKGKDVELRCDPISGHTALYWYRQSLGQGLEFLIYFQGNSAPDKSGLPSDRFSAERTGGSVSTLTIQRTQQEDSAVYLCASSTPRGWGYEQYFGPGTRLTVT.

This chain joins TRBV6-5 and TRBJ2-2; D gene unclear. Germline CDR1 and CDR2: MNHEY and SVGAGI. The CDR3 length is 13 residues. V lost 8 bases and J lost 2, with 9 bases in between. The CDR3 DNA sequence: TGTGCCAGCTGGAAAGTTAACACCGGGGAGCTGTTTTTT. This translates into CASWKVNTGELFF.

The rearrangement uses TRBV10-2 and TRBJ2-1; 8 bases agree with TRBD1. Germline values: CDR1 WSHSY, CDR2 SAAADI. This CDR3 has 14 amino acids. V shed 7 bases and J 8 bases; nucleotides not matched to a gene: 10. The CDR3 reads CASNQGQARDEQFF. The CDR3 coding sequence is TGCGCCAGCAACCAGGGACAGGCTAGGGATGAGCAGTTCTTC.

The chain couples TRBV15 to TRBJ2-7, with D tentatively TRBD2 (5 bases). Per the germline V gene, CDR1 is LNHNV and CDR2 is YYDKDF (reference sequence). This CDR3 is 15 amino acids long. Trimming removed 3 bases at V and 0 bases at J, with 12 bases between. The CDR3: CATSSETRNSYEQYF. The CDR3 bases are TGTGCCACCAGCAGTGAAACTAGAAACTCCTACGAGCAGTACTTC.

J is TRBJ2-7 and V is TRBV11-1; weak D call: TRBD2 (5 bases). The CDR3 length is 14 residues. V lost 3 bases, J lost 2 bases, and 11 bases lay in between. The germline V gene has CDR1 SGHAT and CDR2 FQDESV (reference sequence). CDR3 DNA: TGTGCCAGCAGCTTTGGAGGTAGTACCTACGAGCAGTACTTC. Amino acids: CASSFGGSTYEQYF. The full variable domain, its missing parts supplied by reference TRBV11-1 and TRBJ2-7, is EAEVAQSPRYKITEKSQAVAFWCDPISGHATLYWYRQILGQGPELLVQFQDESVVDDSQLPKDRFSAERLKGVDSTLKIQPAELGDSAMYLCASSFGGSTYEQYFGPGTRLTVT.

The CDR3 coding sequence is TGTGCCAGCAGCTTAATCCGGGCGGACAATGAGCAGTTCTTC. Encoded protein: CASSLIRADNEQFF. The rearrangement links TRBV7-2 to TRBJ2-1; D remains unclear. Trimming took off 2 bases at V and 5 bases at J, with 10 bases between the two ends. This CDR3 has 14 amino acids. CDR1 is SGHTA and CDR2 is FQGNSA in the germline V gene. Using reference TRBV7-2 and TRBJ2-1 for the parts outside the CDR3, the full variable domain is GAGVSQSPSNKVTEKGKDVELRCDPISGHTALYWYRQSLGQGLEFLIYFQGNSAPDKSGLPSDRFSAERTGGSVSTLTIQRTQQEDSAVYLCASSLIRADNEQFFGPGTRLTVL.

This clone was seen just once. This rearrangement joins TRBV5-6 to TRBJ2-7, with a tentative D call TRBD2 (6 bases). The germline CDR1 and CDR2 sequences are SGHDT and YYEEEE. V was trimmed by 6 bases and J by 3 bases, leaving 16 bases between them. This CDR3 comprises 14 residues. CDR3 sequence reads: CASTAGPGGYEQYF. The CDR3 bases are TGTGCCAGCACGGCCGGACCCGGGGGCTACGAGCAGTACTTC. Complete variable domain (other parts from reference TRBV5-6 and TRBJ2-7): DAGVTQSPTHLIKTRGQQVTLRCSPKSGHDTVSWYQQALGQGPQFIFQYYEEEERQRGNFPDRFSGHQFPNYSSELNVNALLLGDSALYLCASTAGPGGYEQYFGPGTRLTVT.

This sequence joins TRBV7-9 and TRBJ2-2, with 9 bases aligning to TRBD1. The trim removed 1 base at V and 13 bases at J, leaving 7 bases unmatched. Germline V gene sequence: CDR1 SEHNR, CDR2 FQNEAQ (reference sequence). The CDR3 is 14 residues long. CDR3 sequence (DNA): TGTGCCAGCAGCTTAGACAGGGGGCATTTGGTGCTGTTTTTT. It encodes CASSLDRGHLVLFF.

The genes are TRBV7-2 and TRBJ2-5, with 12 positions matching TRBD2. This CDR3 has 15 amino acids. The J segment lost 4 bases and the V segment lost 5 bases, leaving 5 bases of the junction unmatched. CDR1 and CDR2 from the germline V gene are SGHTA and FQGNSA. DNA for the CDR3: TGTGCCAGCAGCCGACTAGCGGGAGACAGAGAGACCCAGTACTTC. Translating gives CASSRLAGDRETQYF.

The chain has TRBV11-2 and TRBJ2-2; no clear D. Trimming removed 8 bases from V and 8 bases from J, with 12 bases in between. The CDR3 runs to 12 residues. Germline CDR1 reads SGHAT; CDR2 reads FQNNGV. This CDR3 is CASAAAYGELFF. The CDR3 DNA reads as TGTGCCAGCGCCGCGGCGTATGGGGAGCTGTTTTTT.

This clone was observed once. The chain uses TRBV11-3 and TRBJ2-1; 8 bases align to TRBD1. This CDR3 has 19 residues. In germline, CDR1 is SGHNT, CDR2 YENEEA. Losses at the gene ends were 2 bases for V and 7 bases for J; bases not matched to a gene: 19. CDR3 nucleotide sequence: TGTGCCAGCAGCTTATCCCCAAGGCAGGGGGCGCGTGGTAGAAATGAGCAGTTCTTC. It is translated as CASSLSPRQGARGRNEQFF.

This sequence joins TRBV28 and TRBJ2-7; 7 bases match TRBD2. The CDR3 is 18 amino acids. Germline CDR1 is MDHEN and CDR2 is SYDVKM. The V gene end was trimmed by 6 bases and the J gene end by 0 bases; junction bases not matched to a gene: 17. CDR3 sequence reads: CASSPRGGMTMSSYEQYF. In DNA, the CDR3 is TGTGCCAGCAGCCCGAGGGGAGGGATGACCATGAGCTCCTACGAGCAGTACTTC.

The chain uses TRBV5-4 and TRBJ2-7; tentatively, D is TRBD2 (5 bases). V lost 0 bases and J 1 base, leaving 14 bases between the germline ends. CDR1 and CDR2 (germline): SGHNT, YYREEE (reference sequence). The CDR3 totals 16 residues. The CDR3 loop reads CASSLGSRDGSYEQYF. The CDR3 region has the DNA TGTGCCAGCAGCTTGGGGAGCCGGGATGGGTCCTACGAGCAGTACTTC.

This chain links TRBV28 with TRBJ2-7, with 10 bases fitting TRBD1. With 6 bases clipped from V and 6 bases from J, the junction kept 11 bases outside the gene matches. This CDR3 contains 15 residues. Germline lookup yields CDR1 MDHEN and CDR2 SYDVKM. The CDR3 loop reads CASSLTTGGSSEQYF. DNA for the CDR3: TGTGCCAGCAGCCTAACGACAGGGGGCTCGAGCGAGCAGTACTTC.

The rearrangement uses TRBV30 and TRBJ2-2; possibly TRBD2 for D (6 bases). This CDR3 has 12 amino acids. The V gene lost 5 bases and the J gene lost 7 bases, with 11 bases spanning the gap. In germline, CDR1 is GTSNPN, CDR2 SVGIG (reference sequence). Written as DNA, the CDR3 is TGTGCCTGGGGTTGGGGAGGCGGGGAGCTGTTTTTT. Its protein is CAWGWGGGELFF. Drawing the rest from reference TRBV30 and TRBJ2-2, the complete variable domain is SQTIHQWPATLVQPVGSPLSLECTVEGTSNPNLYWYRQAAGRGLQLLFYSVGIGQISSEVPQNLSASRPQDRQFILSSKKLLLSDSGFYLCAWGWGGGELFFGEGSRLTVL.

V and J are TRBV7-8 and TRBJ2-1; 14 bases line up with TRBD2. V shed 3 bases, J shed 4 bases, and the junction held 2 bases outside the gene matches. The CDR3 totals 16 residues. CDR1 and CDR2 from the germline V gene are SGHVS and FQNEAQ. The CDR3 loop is CASSLGTSGSYNEQFF. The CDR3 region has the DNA TGTGCCAGCAGCTTGGGGACTAGCGGGAGTTACAATGAGCAGTTCTTC. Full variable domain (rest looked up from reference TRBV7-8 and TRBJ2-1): GAGVSQSPRYKVAKRGQDVALRCDPISGHVSLFWYQQALGQGPEFLTYFQNEAQLDKSGLPSDRFFAERPEGSVSTLKIQRTQQEDSAVYLCASSLGTSGSYNEQFFGPGTRLTVL.

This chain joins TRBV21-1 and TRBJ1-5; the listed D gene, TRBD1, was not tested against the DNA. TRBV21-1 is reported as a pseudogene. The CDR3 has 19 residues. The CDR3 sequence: CASSNKARPTDQWDQPQHF. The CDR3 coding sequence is TGTGCCAGCAGCAATAAAGCTCGCCCGACAGATCAATGGGATCAGCCCCAGCATTTT.

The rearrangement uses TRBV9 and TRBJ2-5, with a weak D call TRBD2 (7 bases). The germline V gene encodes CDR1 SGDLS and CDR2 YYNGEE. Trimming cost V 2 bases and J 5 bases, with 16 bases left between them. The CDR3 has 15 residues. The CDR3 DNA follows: TGTGCCAGCAGCGTGGAGGGGGGGCGCGGTGAGACCCAGTACTTC. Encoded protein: CASSVEGGRGETQYF.